This T cell receptor beta chain derives from a study of T-cell reconstitution after alpha-beta-depleted transplantation in children. This clonotype occurred a few times. This CDR3 comprises 14 residues. V lost 3 bases and J lost 6, with 13 bases in between. Preparation of the TCRbeta library was carried out with unique molecular identifiers. Each CDR3 protein is one row after TCRdb ran MiXCR on the PCR reads. The table has about 440,000 distinct CDR3 sequences, roughly 43% seen once; the top ten hold around 29%. The sequence was collected from a girl under 10 years old with aplastic anemia, due to receive a stem cell transplant. The J gene is TRBJ2-3, the V gene TRBV12-3 or TRBV12-4; D possibly uses TRBD1 or TRBD2 (5 bases each). The sample consisted of PBMCs, taken before TCRalphabeta/CD19-depleted stem cell transplant. The CDR3 sequence: CASSFSGLGDTQYF. Written as DNA, the CDR3 is TGTGCCAGCAGTTTTTCGGGGCTTGGGGATACGCAGTATTTT.